This entry features one T cell receptor beta chain sequence. The sample is drawn from a study of blood T cell repertoires in COVID-19. The V and J ends lost 0 bases and 10 bases respectively, with 17 bases between them. In germline, CDR1 is SGHNT, CDR2 YYREEE (reference sequence). This CDR3 region has 16 residues. Using immunoSEQ multiplex PCR, the repertoire was profiled, and TCRdb retains in-frame clones only, with some absent. The sample has 120,000 to 150,000 clones, about nine tenths seen once. This TCR was recovered from a human donor with COVID-19, enrolled during active disease. The donor label of this sample is uncertain. The chain is built from TRBV5-4 and TRBJ1-6; D is possibly TRBD1 (6 bases). The sequencing input was peripheral blood. CDR3 DNA sequence: TGTGCCAGCAGCTTGGCCGGGCAGGGGTCTGGGTCACCCCTCCACTTT. It yields the protein CASSLAGQGSGSPLHF. The whole variable domain, remainder taken from reference TRBV5-4 and TRBJ1-6, is ETGVTQSPTHLIKTRGQQVTLRCSSQSGHNTVSWYQQALGQGPQFIFQYYREEENGRGNFPPRFSGLQFPNYSSELNVNALELDDSALYLCASSLAGQGSGSPLHFGNGTRLTVT.